A selection of T cell receptor beta chains follows, all from one sample in a study of shared clonotypes between healthy human individuals. TCRdb's copy holds only in-frame clones and misses some; the assay was immunoSEQ multiplex PCR. This table holds some 800,000 clones, almost 95% found once. Sequencing input: naive CD8+ T cells sorted from blood. The source of these receptors is a young man in good health. The CDR3 runs from the conserved cysteine through the conserved F or W. D genes are given only for firm matches.

V: TRBV19
length: 14
D: -
J: TRBJ1-5
CDR3: CASSIGVIDQPQHF
DNA: TGTGCCAGTAGTATCGGAGTTATCGATCAGCCCCAGCATTTT

V: TRBV9
length: 14
D: TRBD1
J: TRBJ1-1
CDR3: CASSGRQGGAEAFF
DNA: TGTGCCAGCAGCGGACGACAGGGAGGGGCTGAAGCTTTCTTT

V: TRBV7-2
length: 16
D: TRBD2
J: TRBJ2-1
CDR3: CASSSKWTSGRGEQFF
DNA: TGTGCCAGCAGCTCCAAATGGACTAGCGGGAGGGGTGAGCAGTTCTTC

V: TRBV7-9
length: 13
D: -
J: TRBJ1-1
CDR3: CASSLPRGTEAFF
DNA: TGTGCCAGCAGCTTACCCCGAGGCACTGAAGCTTTCTTT

V: TRBV19
length: 11
D: -
J: TRBJ1-1
CDR3: CATQGNTEAFF
DNA: TGTGCCACCCAGGGGAACACTGAAGCTTTCTTT

V: TRBV11-3
length: 16
D: TRBD2
J: TRBJ2-5
CDR3: CASSPGIAGARETQYF
DNA: TGTGCCAGCAGCCCGGGGATAGCGGGAGCTAGGGAGACCCAGTACTTC

V: TRBV2
length: 16
D: -
J: TRBJ2-7
CDR3: CASFTGPWLSTYEQYF
DNA: TGTGCCAGCTTCACGGGCCCCTGGCTCTCAACCTACGAGCAGTACTTC

V: TRBV27
length: 15
D: -
J: TRBJ2-2
CDR3: CASSLRTSNTGELFF
DNA: TGTGCCAGCAGTTTGAGAACCTCGAACACCGGGGAGCTGTTTTTT

V: TRBV6-5
length: 11
D: -
J: TRBJ1-2
CDR3: CASNGDYGYTF
DNA: TGTGCCAGCAACGGGGATTATGGCTACACCTTC

V: TRBV11-3
length: 13
D: -
J: TRBJ2-5
CDR3: CASSFVRGETQYF
DNA: TGTGCCAGCAGCTTCGTCAGGGGAGAGACCCAGTACTTC

V: TRBV9
length: 14
D: -
J: TRBJ2-1
CDR3: CASSSRDFYNEQFF
DNA: TGTGCCAGCAGCTCCCGGGACTTCTACAATGAGCAGTTCTTC

V: TRBV11-2
length: 16
D: -
J: TRBJ2-1
CDR3: CASSKFLTGEGQEQFF
DNA: TGTGCCAGCAGCAAATTCCTAACGGGGGAGGGACAGGAGCAGTTCTTC

V: TRBV28
length: 14
D: -
J: TRBJ2-3
CDR3: CASRRRASADTQYF
DNA: TGTGCCAGCAGGAGGAGGGCCTCAGCAGATACGCAGTATTTT

V: TRBV7-9
length: 15
D: TRBD2
J: TRBJ2-1
CDR3: CASSWGLAGGNEQFF
DNA: TGTGCCAGCAGCTGGGGACTAGCGGGAGGCAATGAGCAGTTCTTC

V: TRBV29-1
length: 15
D: -
J: TRBJ2-1
CDR3: CSVEFWSDGRNEQFF
DNA: TGCAGCGTTGAATTTTGGTCGGACGGAAGGAATGAGCAGTTCTTC

V: TRBV5-8
length: 13
D: -
J: TRBJ1-5
CDR3: CASSFSHNQPQHF
DNA: TGTGCCAGCAGCTTCTCCCACAATCAGCCCCAGCATTTT

V: TRBV5-1
length: 15
D: -
J: TRBJ2-2
CDR3: CASSLRTVNTGELFF
DNA: TGCGCCAGCAGCTTGAGGACGGTGAACACCGGGGAGCTGTTTTTT

V: TRBV28
length: 15
D: -
J: TRBJ1-2
CDR3: CASRPPRQRNYGYTF
DNA: TGTGCCAGCAGACCCCCAAGGCAGAGAAACTATGGCTACACCTTC

V: TRBV6-1
length: 14
D: TRBD2
J: TRBJ2-1
CDR3: CASSERLAGVEQFF
DNA: TGTGCCAGCAGTGAACGTCTAGCGGGAGTTGAGCAGTTCTTC

V: TRBV27
length: 18
D: TRBD2
J: TRBJ2-1
CDR3: CASSRGAGTAGGPGEQFF
DNA: TGTGCCAGCAGCCGGGGGGCAGGTACAGCGGGAGGGCCTGGCGAGCAGTTCTTC

V: TRBV27
length: 14
D: TRBD1
J: TRBJ2-7
CDR3: CASSFNTGAYEQYF
DNA: TGTGCCAGCAGTTTTAATACAGGGGCCTACGAGCAGTACTTC

V: TRBV7-6
length: 13
D: -
J: TRBJ1-1
CDR3: CASSFGAYTEAFF
DNA: TGTGCCAGCAGCTTTGGGGCGTACACTGAAGCTTTCTTT

V: TRBV15
length: 14
D: -
J: TRBJ2-2
CDR3: CATRTPGDTGELFF
DNA: TGTGCCACCAGGACGCCTGGGGACACCGGGGAGCTGTTTTTT

V: TRBV7-9
length: 14
D: -
J: TRBJ1-1
CDR3: CASSFSESLTEAFF
DNA: TGTGCCAGCAGCTTCTCCGAGTCACTCACGGAAGCTTTCTTT

V: TRBV27
length: 15
D: -
J: TRBJ1-2
CDR3: CASSLKGSQGYGYTF
DNA: TGTGCCAGCAGTTTAAAGGGCTCTCAAGGCTATGGCTACACCTTC

V: TRBV6-1
length: 15
D: TRBD1
J: TRBJ2-7
CDR3: CASSSTRTGVVEQYF
DNA: TGTGCCAGCAGTTCAACCCGGACAGGGGTGGTCGAGCAGTACTTC